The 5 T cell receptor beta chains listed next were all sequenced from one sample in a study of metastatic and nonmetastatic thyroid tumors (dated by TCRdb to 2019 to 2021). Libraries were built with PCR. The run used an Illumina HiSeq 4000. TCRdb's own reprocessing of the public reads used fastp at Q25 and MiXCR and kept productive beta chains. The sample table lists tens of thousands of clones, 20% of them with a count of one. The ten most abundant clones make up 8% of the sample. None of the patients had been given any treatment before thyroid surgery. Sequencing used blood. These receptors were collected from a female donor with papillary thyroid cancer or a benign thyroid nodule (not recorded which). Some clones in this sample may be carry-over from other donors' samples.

This CDR3 is CASSLVAGSGYTF. The DNA for the CDR3 is TGCGCCAGCAGCTTGGTGGCAGGGAGCGGCTACACCTTC. The V and J genes are TRBV5-1 and TRBJ1-2; perhaps TRBD1 as D (5 bases). Trimming cost V 0 bases and J 8 bases, with 11 bases left between them. This CDR3 has 13 residues. In germline, CDR1 is SGHRS, CDR2 YFSETQ.

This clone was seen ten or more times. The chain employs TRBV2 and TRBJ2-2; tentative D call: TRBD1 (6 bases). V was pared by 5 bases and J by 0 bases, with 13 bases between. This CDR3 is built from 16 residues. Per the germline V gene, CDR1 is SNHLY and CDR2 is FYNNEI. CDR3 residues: CASSPQGNPNTGELFF. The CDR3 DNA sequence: TGTGCCAGCAGTCCACAGGGAAATCCGAACACCGGGGAGCTGTTTTTT.

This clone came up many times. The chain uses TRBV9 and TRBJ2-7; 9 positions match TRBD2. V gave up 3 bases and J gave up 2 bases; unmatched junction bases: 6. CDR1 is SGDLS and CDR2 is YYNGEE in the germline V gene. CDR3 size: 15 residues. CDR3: CASSASSGITYEQYF. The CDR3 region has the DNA TGTGCCAGCAGCGCCTCTAGCGGGATCACCTACGAGCAGTACTTC. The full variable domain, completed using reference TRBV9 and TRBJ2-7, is DSGVTQTPKHLITATGQRVTLRCSPRSGDLSVYWYQQSLDQGLQFLIQYYNGEERAKGNILERFSAQQFPDLHSELNLSSLELGDSALYFCASSASSGITYEQYFGPGTRLTVT.

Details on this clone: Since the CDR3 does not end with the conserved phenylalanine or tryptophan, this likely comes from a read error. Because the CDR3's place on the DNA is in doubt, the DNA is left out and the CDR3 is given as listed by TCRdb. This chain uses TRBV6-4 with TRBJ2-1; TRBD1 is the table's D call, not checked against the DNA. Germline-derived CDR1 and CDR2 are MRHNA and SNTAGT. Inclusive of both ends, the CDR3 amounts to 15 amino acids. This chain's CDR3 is CASSDSPGGSNEQDY.

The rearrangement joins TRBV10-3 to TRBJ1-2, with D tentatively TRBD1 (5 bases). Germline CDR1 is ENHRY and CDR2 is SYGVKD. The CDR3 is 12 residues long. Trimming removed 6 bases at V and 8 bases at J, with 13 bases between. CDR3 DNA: TGTGCCATCAGGGGGGAGGTGTGGGGCTACACCTTC. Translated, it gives CAIRGEVWGYTF.